The 28 T cell receptor beta chains in this list originate from one sample, sequenced in a study of shared clonotypes between healthy human individuals. Naive CD8 cells comprised CD45RO-negative, CCR7-positively selected cells, excluding terminally differentiated effector memory CD45RA+ cells. TCRdb keeps only in-frame clones here, not all; method: immunoSEQ multiplex PCR. The data show about 820,000 clones, 85% to 95% seen once. The specimen was naive CD8+ T cells sorted from blood. Receptor source: a man aged 30 to 45 in good health.

The chain recombines TRBV2 with TRBJ2-7; a weak D match, TRBD1 (5 bases). The length of the CDR3 is 14 residues. V lost 4 bases and J lost 1, with 11 bases in between. Germline V CDR1 and CDR2: SNHLY, FYNNEI. CDR3 DNA sequence: TGTGCCAGCAGTGCCGGCAGGGATTCCTACGAGCAGTACTTC. This gives the protein CASSAGRDSYEQYF.

The rearrangement links TRBV29-1 to TRBJ2-5, with 8 bases matching TRBD2. Looked up from germline, CDR1 is SQVTM and CDR2 is ANQGSEA. Trimming at V came to 4 bases and at J to 6 bases, leaving 10 bases not matched to a gene. The CDR3 is made up of 14 amino acids. DNA of the CDR3: TGCAGCGTTGTTCTAGCGGGCGTTCGTCAGACCCAGTACTTC. It translates to CSVVLAGVRQTQYF.

This chain uses TRBV7-9 with TRBJ2-1, with 10 positions matching TRBD2. Germline assignment: CDR1 SEHNR and CDR2 FQNEAQ (reference sequence). CDR3 length: 17 residues. Germline trimming cut 0 bases from V and 2 bases from J; bases unmatched to any gene: 4. The CDR3 DNA reads TGTGCCAGCAGCTTAGCGGCAAGCGGGAGGGCCTACAATGAGCAGTTCTTC. It yields the protein CASSLAASGRAYNEQFF.

The chain has TRBV5-5 and TRBJ1-1; the D is unclear. Trimming took off 0 bases at V and 4 bases at J, with 16 bases between the two ends. The length of the CDR3 is 16 residues. The germline gives CDR1 SGHKS, CDR2 YYEKEE (reference sequence). CDR3 nucleotide sequence: TGTGCCAGCAGCTTGGGGCAGGCAGTCAGAGGCACTGAAGCTTTCTTT. Translation: CASSLGQAVRGTEAFF.

The gene calls are TRBV7-9 and TRBJ2-1; 8 bases line up with TRBD2. Germline CDR1 SEHNR, CDR2 FQNEAQ (reference sequence). V lost 4 bases, J lost 7 bases, and 15 bases stayed unmatched. This CDR3 contains 17 residues. The CDR3 spells CASSSTSVLVPRNEQFF. For the CDR3, the DNA is TGTGCCAGCAGCTCGACTAGCGTTTTGGTCCCAAGGAATGAGCAGTTCTTC.

The chain employs TRBV2 and TRBJ2-1, with 11 positions matching TRBD2. With V trimmed by 3 bases and J by 2 bases, 12 bases remained unmatched. The CDR3 runs 19 residues. Germline values: CDR1 SNHLY, CDR2 FYNNEI. The CDR3 protein is CASSDPTSGGSPTYNEQFF. CDR3 coding DNA: TGTGCCAGCAGTGATCCCACTAGCGGGGGATCCCCAACCTACAATGAGCAGTTCTTC.

The chain is built from TRBV27 and TRBJ2-3, with D possibly being TRBD2 (7 bases). V was clipped by 10 bases and J by 2 bases, with 19 bases between them. The CDR3 sequence is 15 residues long. CDR1 is MNHEY, CDR2 SMNVEV, per germline (reference sequence). The CDR3 region has the DNA TGTGCCACCGCAGACGGGGGGCCCTACACAGATACGCAGTATTTT. It translates to CATADGGPYTDTQYF.

This rearrangement joins TRBV27 to TRBJ2-3; D is unresolved. Germline CDR1 and CDR2: MNHEY and SMNVEV (reference sequence). Trimming removed 4 bases from V and 1 base from J, with 6 bases in between. CDR3 size: 13 residues. The DNA of the CDR3 is TGTGCCAGCAGTTACGTGGGCACAGATACGCAGTATTTT. It is translated as CASSYVGTDTQYF.

Concerning this clone: One end of the junction fails to match germline, which may point to a read error. The V call is TRBV19, the J call TRBJ2-7; tentatively, D is TRBD2 (5 bases). Germline CDR1 reads LNHDA; CDR2 reads SQIVND (reference sequence). The CDR3 is 11 amino acids. The CDR3 region has the DNA TGTGCCAGTAGTACCGGGATGTTAAAGAGATTC. Its translation: CASSTGMLKRF.

The chain has TRBV4-3 and TRBJ2-7, with 9 bases matching TRBD2. Germline V gene sequence: CDR1 LGHNA, CDR2 YSLEER. With 2 bases clipped from V and 1 base from J, the junction kept 9 bases outside the gene matches. There are 17 residues in the CDR3. CDR3 sequence: CASSQSLALAGSYEQYF. The CDR3 DNA reads as TGCGCCAGCAGCCAAAGTTTAGCCCTAGCGGGGTCCTACGAGCAGTACTTC.

V gene TRBV11-2 combines with J gene TRBJ2-1, with TRBD1 matching 7 bases. This CDR3 contains 15 residues. Germline V gene sequence: CDR1 SGHAT, CDR2 FQNNGV. Trimming cost V 5 bases and J 10 bases; bases outside gene matches: 14. The CDR3 DNA reads TGTGCCAGCAGCGGACTGACAGGGATCCAAGGGGAGCAGTTCTTC. It is translated as CASSGLTGIQGEQFF.

The chain is built from TRBV5-1 and TRBJ1-4; no clear D. The V and J ends lost 4 bases and 4 bases respectively, with 11 bases between them. Germline-derived CDR1 and CDR2 are SGHRS and YFSETQ. This CDR3 has 14 residues. The chain's CDR3 is CASSLIGVNEKLFF. CDR3 coding DNA: TGCGCCAGCAGCCTTATTGGGGTTAATGAAAAACTGTTTTTT.

The rearrangement joins TRBV27 to TRBJ2-1; no reliable D call. V was shortened by 4 bases and J by 5 bases, with 9 bases between the two germline ends. The CDR3 contains 13 residues. Germline V gene lookup returns CDR1 MNHEY and CDR2 SMNVEV (reference sequence). The CDR3 sequence: CASSSSRNNEQFF. DNA of the CDR3: TGTGCCAGCAGTTCGAGCAGGAACAATGAGCAGTTCTTC.

The rearrangement uses TRBV29-1 and TRBJ1-2; 7 bases agree with TRBD1. With V trimmed by 4 bases and J by 2 bases, 10 bases remained unmatched. Germline-derived CDR1 and CDR2 are SQVTM and ANQGSEA. There are 15 residues in the CDR3. CDR3 bases: TGCAGCGTTGTAAGTACAGGGACAGTGAACTATGGCTACACCTTC. Encoded protein: CSVVSTGTVNYGYTF. Complete variable domain (other parts from reference TRBV29-1 and TRBJ1-2): SAVISQKPSRDICQRGTSLTIQCQVDSQVTMMFWYRQQPGQSLTLIATANQGSEATYESGFVIDKFPISRPNLTFSTLTVSNMSPEDSSIYLCSVVSTGTVNYGYTFGSGTRLTVV.

CDR3 in DNA: TGCGCCAGCAGCCAAGAAAGCGCGACAGGGGGTTATGAGACCCAGTACTTC. Protein product: CASSQESATGGYETQYF. V and J are TRBV4-1 and TRBJ2-5; 9 bases are a match to TRBD1. V lost 0 bases and J lost 5; bases outside the gene matches: 10. The CDR3 is 17 amino acids. Germline CDR1 MGHRA, CDR2 YSYEKL.

This chain uses TRBV27 with TRBJ2-3; D is undetermined. CDR1 is MNHEY and CDR2 is SMNVEV in the germline V gene (reference sequence). The V and J ends lost 5 bases and 0 bases respectively, with 12 bases between them. The CDR3 covers 15 residues. CDR3: CASSPLAPSTDTQYF. CDR3 DNA: TGTGCCAGCAGTCCCCTGGCCCCTAGCACAGATACGCAGTATTTT.

The V call is TRBV19, the J call TRBJ1-2, with 8 nucleotides matching TRBD1. This CDR3 comprises 14 residues. Germline loops: CDR1 LNHDA, CDR2 SQIVND (reference sequence). V lost 6 bases and J lost 6; bases outside the gene matches: 9. The chain's CDR3 is CASRAAQGADGYTF. The DNA for the CDR3 is TGTGCCAGTAGAGCAGCCCAGGGGGCGGATGGCTACACCTTC.

This chain uses TRBV4-1 with TRBJ2-2, with 8 bases fitting TRBD2. Germline CDR1 reads MGHRA; CDR2 reads YSYEKL. This CDR3 spans 11 amino acids. V lost 8 bases to trimming and J lost 7 bases; unmatched junction nucleotides: 0. CDR3 sequence reads: CASAGGGELFF. As DNA, the CDR3 is TGCGCCAGCGCGGGGGGCGGGGAGCTGTTTTTT.

The chain has TRBV11-3 and TRBJ2-1; 8 bases fit TRBD1. Trimming at V came to 0 bases and at J to 4 bases, leaving 5 bases not matched to a gene. Per the germline V gene, CDR1 is SGHNT and CDR2 is YENEEA. The CDR3 sequence is 16 residues long. CDR3 coding DNA: TGTGCCAGCAGCTTAGATTTCCGGACAGGGTACAATGAGCAGTTCTTC. It translates to CASSLDFRTGYNEQFF.

The rearrangement uses TRBV29-1 and TRBJ1-2; TRBD1 matches 9 bases. Looked up from germline, CDR1 is SQVTM and CDR2 is ANQGSEA. The CDR3 contains 14 residues. The V gene end was trimmed by 3 bases and the J gene end by 4 bases; junction bases not matched to a gene: 6. CDR3 bases: TGCAGCGTTGAGGACAGGGGAGGTTCCTATGGCTACACCTTC. Protein product: CSVEDRGGSYGYTF.

J is TRBJ2-5 and V is TRBV27; no clear D. The V and J ends lost 6 bases and 1 base respectively, with 12 bases between them. CDR1 is MNHEY, CDR2 SMNVEV, per germline (reference sequence). This CDR3 has 14 amino acids. CDR3 sequence reads: CASSNDGPQETQYF. CDR3 DNA sequence: TGTGCCAGCAGCAACGACGGCCCCCAAGAGACCCAGTACTTC.

The chain combines TRBV7-8 with TRBJ2-1; 10 positions agree with TRBD2. V shed 2 bases and J 5 bases; nucleotides not matched to a gene: 6. The length of the CDR3 is 16 residues. Germline V gene data show CDR1 as SGHVS and CDR2 as FQNEAQ. CDR3 residues: CASSLPTSGTDNEQFF. In nucleotides, the CDR3 is TGTGCCAGCAGCTTACCCACTAGCGGGACAGACAATGAGCAGTTCTTC.

The V gene is TRBV7-6, the J gene TRBJ2-1; D gene unclear. V gave up 0 bases and J gave up 4 bases, with 7 bases separating them. Germline assignment: CDR1 SGHVS and CDR2 FNYEAQ. There are 14 residues in the CDR3. CDR3 loop: CASSLAAGYNEQFF. Written as DNA, the CDR3 is TGTGCCAGCAGCTTAGCGGCTGGATACAATGAGCAGTTCTTC. The whole variable domain, filled in from reference TRBV7-6 and TRBJ2-1, reads GAGVSQSPRYKVTKRGQDVALRCDPISGHVSLYWYRQALGQGPEFLTYFNYEAQQDKSGLPNDRFSAERPEGSISTLTIQRTEQRDSAMYRCASSLAAGYNEQFFGPGTRLTVL.

The chain couples TRBV25-1 to TRBJ1-1; D is unresolved. The CDR3 spans 13 residues. The germline V gene has CDR1 MGHDK and CDR2 SYGVNS. The ends were cut back, 4 bases at V and 1 base at J, with 7 bases in the middle. The CDR3 bases are TGTGCCAGCAGTGGACACGGGAACACTGAAGCTTTCTTT. Translation: CASSGHGNTEAFF.

The chain recombines TRBV9 with TRBJ2-5, with TRBD2 matching over 8 bases. The CDR3 totals 15 residues. Trimming took 1 base from V and 5 from J; bases not matched to a gene: 7. Germline V gene lookup returns CDR1 SGDLS and CDR2 YYNGEE. CDR3: CASSVLSGMGETQYF. The CDR3 DNA sequence: TGTGCCAGCAGCGTACTTAGCGGGATGGGGGAGACCCAGTACTTC.

The chain recombines TRBV13 with TRBJ2-1; 7 nucleotides match TRBD2. J was trimmed by 10 bases and V by 4 bases; bases with no gene match: 7. This CDR3 comprises 13 residues. Germline values: CDR1 PRHDT, CDR2 FYEKMQ (reference sequence). The CDR3 region is CASSSPGLKEQFF. Written as DNA, the CDR3 is TGTGCCAGCAGCTCACCGGGACTAAAAGAGCAGTTCTTC.

The chain employs TRBV19 and TRBJ2-1; 16 nucleotides agree with TRBD2. This CDR3 region has 17 residues. Trimming at V came to 5 bases and at J to 6 bases, leaving 7 bases not matched to a gene. Germline V lookup: CDR1 LNHDA, CDR2 SQIVND (reference sequence). The CDR3: CASSSPGLAGGFNEQFF. The CDR3 DNA reads TGTGCCAGTAGTTCCCCGGGACTAGCGGGAGGGTTCAATGAGCAGTTCTTC.

The V call is TRBV14, the J call TRBJ1-1; maybe TRBD1 (5 bases). Per germline, CDR1 SGHDN and CDR2 FVKESK. With 4 bases removed from V and 10 bases from J, the gap between germline ends came to 25 bases. The CDR3 has 16 amino acids. CDR3 sequence (DNA): TGTGCCAGCAGCCCGGTTGGGGCGAGCGGATTCGAGGGAGCTTTCTTT. This sequence encodes CASSPVGASGFEGAFF.